This TCR beta chain was observed in a study of identical twins. TCRdb reanalysed the 5' RACE reads using MiXCR and keeps one entry per CDR3 protein. The sample lists roughly 570,000 distinct CDR3 sequences; roughly 9.9% were seen once. Another study also made use of these data, one on yellow fever vaccine responses in identical twins.

Sequencing was carried out using PBMCs. The receptor was derived from a woman younger than 30 in good health.

The CDR3 nucleotides are TGTGCCACCAGTGACCGGACTAGCGGGAGCAATGAGCAGTTCTTC. As protein: CATSDRTSGSNEQFF. The V and J genes are TRBV24-1 and TRBJ2-1; 13 nucleotides agree with TRBD2. Germline CDR1 KGHDR, CDR2 SFDVKD. Losses at the gene ends were 4 bases for V and 6 bases for J; bases not matched to a gene: 2. The CDR3 runs 15 residues.